These 25 T cell receptor beta chains came from one sample sequenced in a study of blood T cell repertoires in COVID-19. The repertoire was sequenced with immunoSEQ multiplex PCR; TCRdb's copy has only in-frame clones and lacks some. The profile shows 95,000 to 150,000 clones, 92% of them singletons. The sequencing input was peripheral blood. Receptors were obtained from a man aged 50-60 years with COVID-19, enrolled during active disease.

The rearrangement uses TRBV11-2 and TRBJ2-7; 7 bases map to TRBD2. The ends lost 1 base at V and 2 bases at J; junction bases unmatched: 5. The CDR3 length is 15 residues. Germline V gives CDR1 SGHAT, CDR2 FQNNGV. CDR3 residues: CASSLVRLAAYEQYF. The CDR3 DNA reads TGTGCCAGCAGCTTAGTCCGCCTAGCGGCCTACGAGCAGTACTTC.

In DNA form, the CDR3 reads TGTGCCACCAGCAGAGATTTGGCAGATGAAGCTTTCTTT. Protein: CATSRDLADEAFF. This chain joins TRBV15 and TRBJ1-1; D gene ambiguous. Germline CDR1 and CDR2: LNHNV and YYDKDF (reference sequence). This CDR3 is built from 13 residues. V was shortened by 0 bases and J by 7 bases, with 9 bases between the two germline ends.

This chain uses TRBV19 with TRBJ2-6; the match to TRBD1 covers 9 bases. This CDR3 is 16 amino acids long. CDR1 and CDR2 (germline): LNHDA, SQIVND (reference sequence). With V trimmed by 7 bases and J by 4 bases, 8 bases remained unmatched. The CDR3 DNA reads TGTGCCAGTATTAGGGACAGGGTCTCCGGGGCCAACGTCCTGACTTTC. Translated, it gives CASIRDRVSGANVLTF.

The chain uses TRBV7-2 and TRBJ2-3, with 8 bases lining up with TRBD2. The V segment lost 5 bases and the J segment 0 bases; nucleotides outside the gene matches: 4. The CDR3 runs 15 residues. Germline V gives CDR1 SGHTA, CDR2 FQGNSA. The CDR3 here is CASSLSGTSTDTQYF. CDR3 DNA: TGTGCCAGCAGCCTTAGCGGGACAAGCACAGATACGCAGTATTTT.

V gene TRBV4-1 combines with J gene TRBJ2-1, with 7 bases aligning to TRBD2. Germline assignment: CDR1 MGHRA and CDR2 YSYEKL. The CDR3 extends over 14 amino acids. The J segment lost 9 bases and the V segment lost 0 bases, leaving 5 bases of the junction unmatched. CDR3 in DNA: TGCGCCAGCAGCCAAGATGGGGGGGGGACTGAGCAGTTCTTC. Its translation is CASSQDGGGTEQFF.

The chain recombines TRBV3-1 (or the pseudogene TRBV3-2) with TRBJ2-3; D might be TRBD2 (5 bases). The V end lost 0 bases, the J end lost 6 bases, and 10 bases lay between the germline ends. Germline V CDR1 and CDR2: LGHDT, YNNKEL (reference sequence). This CDR3 region has 14 residues. The CDR3 sequence: CASSQEAGGDTQYF. DNA for the CDR3: TGTGCCAGCAGCCAAGAGGCGGGCGGGGATACGCAGTATTTT.

The chain uses TRBV25-1 and TRBJ1-2; 9 nucleotides align to TRBD1. J lost 8 bases, V lost 2 bases, and 9 bases had no gene match. Germline CDR1 MGHDK, CDR2 SYGVNS. CDR3 size: 15 residues. CDR3 residues: CASSETGTGKGGYTF. The CDR3 coding sequence is TGTGCCAGCAGTGAAACCGGGACAGGGAAAGGGGGCTACACCTTC.

CDR3 sequence: CASSSTPKLNTEAFF. The DNA for the CDR3 is TGTGCCAGCAGTTCCACTCCAAAATTGAACACTGAAGCTTTCTTT. This rearrangement joins TRBV6-5 to TRBJ1-1, with no clear D. The CDR3 sequence is 15 residues long. The germline gives CDR1 MNHEY, CDR2 SVGAGI. V was cut by 4 bases and J by 0 bases, with 12 bases left in between.

This chain connects TRBV6-5 to TRBJ1-1; TRBD1 might be the D (5 bases). The germline CDR1 and CDR2 sequences are MNHEY and SVGAGI. CDR3 length: 13 amino acids. The V end lost 5 bases, the J end lost 4 bases, and 11 bases lay between the germline ends. This CDR3 is CASSQTVTTEAFF. The CDR3 DNA sequence: TGTGCCAGCAGTCAGACAGTAACCACTGAAGCTTTCTTT.

Here the CDR3 DNA reads TGTGCCAGCAGCTTTAGCGGGCATCCCGAGCAGTACGTC. This sequence encodes CASSFSGHPEQYV. This rearrangement joins TRBV7-9 to TRBJ2-7, with TRBD2 identical over 7 bases. Germline CDR1 reads SEHNR; CDR2 reads FQNEAQ (reference sequence). The CDR3 length is 13 residues. Trimming cost V 3 bases and J 6 bases; bases outside gene matches: 5.

This chain uses TRBV15 with TRBJ1-4; TRBD1 agrees at 8 bases. Germline V lookup: CDR1 LNHNV, CDR2 YYDKDF (reference sequence). The CDR3 contains 15 residues. The V segment lost 0 bases and the J segment 8 bases; nucleotides outside the gene matches: 5. CDR3 loop: CATSRDQGAKEKLFF. The CDR3 nucleotides are TGTGCCACCAGCAGAGATCAGGGGGCAAAGGAAAAACTGTTTTTT. The entire variable domain, with the rest obtained from reference TRBV15 and TRBJ1-4, is as follows: DAMVIQNPRYQVTQFGKPVTLSCSQTLNHNVMYWYQQKSSQAPKLLFHYYDKDFNNEADTPDNFQSRRPNTSFCFLDIRSPGLGDTAMYLCATSRDQGAKEKLFFGSGTQLSVL.

The genes are TRBV13 and TRBJ2-7; D perhaps matches TRBD1 (6 bases). The ends were cut back, 2 bases at V and 2 bases at J, with 10 bases in the middle. CDR1 is PRHDT, CDR2 FYEKMQ, per germline (reference sequence). The CDR3 length is 14 residues. CDR3 DNA sequence: TGTGCCAGCAGCTTACGAGGACAGACCTACGAGCAGTACTTC. Its protein is CASSLRGQTYEQYF. Together with reference TRBV13 and TRBJ2-7, the CDR3 gives the full variable domain: AAGVIQSPRHLIKEKRETATLKCYPIPRHDTVYWYQQGPGQDPQFLISFYEKMQSDKGSIPDRFSAQQFSDYHSELNMSSLELGDSALYFCASSLRGQTYEQYFGPGTRLTVT.

This clone was seen a single time. The V and J genes are TRBV29-1 and TRBJ1-6, with 10 bases aligning to TRBD1. The CDR3 sequence is 14 residues long. V lost 6 bases and J lost 10; bases outside the gene matches: 9. CDR1 and CDR2 (germline): SQVTM, ANQGSEA. CDR3 in DNA: TGCAGCGTCCAGGACGGGACAGGGGACTCACCCCTCCACTTT. It yields the protein CSVQDGTGDSPLHF. The complete variable domain, with remaining parts taken from reference TRBV29-1 and TRBJ1-6, reads SAVISQKPSRDICQRGTSLTIQCQVDSQVTMMFWYRQQPGQSLTLIATANQGSEATYESGFVIDKFPISRPNLTFSTLTVSNMSPEDSSIYLCSVQDGTGDSPLHFGNGTRLTVT.

This clone was recorded only once. The chain links TRBV28 to TRBJ1-5, with TRBD1 matching 10 bases. This CDR3 comprises 15 residues. Germline V CDR1 and CDR2: MDHEN, SYDVKM. J lost 3 bases, V lost 6 bases, and 5 bases had no gene match. The CDR3 protein is CASRPGTGANQPQHF. CDR3 sequence (DNA): TGTGCCAGCAGACCCGGGACAGGGGCCAATCAGCCCCAGCATTTT.

The V call is TRBV29-1, the J call TRBJ2-1; 7 bases are shared with TRBD1. J lost 0 bases, V lost 3 bases, and 14 bases had no gene match. CDR1 and CDR2 (germline): SQVTM, ANQGSEA. The CDR3 loop spans 18 amino acids. Written as DNA, the CDR3 is TGCAGCGTTGAGAGTTTACAGGGGCCAGCGATCTCCTACAATGAGCAGTTCTTC. Translated: CSVESLQGPAISYNEQFF.

The sample holds one count of this clone. V and J are TRBV9 and TRBJ1-2, with D hard to call. This CDR3 contains 14 residues. V was cut by 2 bases and J by 2 bases, with 10 bases left in between. Germline V CDR1 and CDR2: SGDLS, YYNGEE. In DNA form, the CDR3 reads TGTGCCAGCAGCGTGGGCACTGTGAACTATGGCTACACCTTC. Translated: CASSVGTVNYGYTF.

The chain is built from TRBV6-5 and TRBJ2-7; weak D call: TRBD2 (6 bases). Germline CDR1 and CDR2: MNHEY and SVGAGI. This CDR3 is 13 amino acids long. Trimming shortened V by 8 bases and J by 0 bases, and 11 bases separated the two germline ends. CDR3 sequence reads: CASGRLGSYEQYV. CDR3 nucleotides: TGTGCCAGCGGCCGACTAGGCTCCTACGAGCAGTACGTC.

The chain recombines TRBV6-2 or TRBV6-3 with TRBJ2-2; D ambiguous. Germline CDR1 is MNHEY and CDR2 is SVGEGT. V lost 5 bases to trimming and J lost 5 bases, with 12 bases between them. There are 14 residues in the CDR3. The CDR3 nucleotides read TGTGCCAGCAGTGAGGTACTGGCTACCGGGGAGCTGTTTTTT. Its protein is CASSEVLATGELFF.

V usage is TRBV9 and J usage is TRBJ2-2; D is possibly TRBD1 (6 bases). The CDR3 has 16 amino acids. V was trimmed by 4 bases and J by 2 bases, leaving 15 bases between them. In germline, CDR1 is SGDLS, CDR2 YYNGEE. DNA of the CDR3: TGTGCCAGCAGCCCCCAAGGACAGCCTAACACCGGGGAGCTGTTTTTT. Its protein product is CASSPQGQPNTGELFF.

The chain employs TRBV7-9 and TRBJ2-1; TRBD2 agrees at 8 bases. V gave up 5 bases and J gave up 3 bases; unmatched junction bases: 9. Germline V gene sequence: CDR1 SEHNR, CDR2 FQNEAQ (reference sequence). This CDR3 has 16 residues. The CDR3 sequence is CASSGPGGLGYNEQFF. In nucleotides, the CDR3 is TGTGCCAGCAGCGGTCCGGGGGGACTAGGCTACAATGAGCAGTTCTTC.

V gene TRBV4-3 combines with J gene TRBJ1-6; TRBD1 agrees at 9 bases. V dropped 3 bases and J dropped 14; count of bases not matched to a gene: 5. Germline V gene data show CDR1 as LGHNA and CDR2 as YSLEER. There are 13 residues in the CDR3. The CDR3: CASSQWTGVTLHF. The DNA for the CDR3 is TGCGCCAGCAGCCAGTGGACAGGGGTTACCCTCCACTTT.

The chain links TRBV30 to TRBJ1-2; 8 bases fit TRBD1. CDR3 size: 14 residues. V lost 3 bases and J lost 2; bases outside the gene matches: 5. From germline, CDR1 is GTSNPN and CDR2 SVGIG (reference sequence). This chain's CDR3 is CAWSPGTGNYGYTF. In DNA, the CDR3 is TGTGCCTGGAGCCCCGGGACAGGCAACTATGGCTACACCTTC.

This chain connects TRBV5-6 to TRBJ2-3, with TRBD1 identical over 9 bases. The CDR3 extends over 16 amino acids. CDR1 is SGHDT, CDR2 YYEEEE, per germline. The junction had 12 bases not matched to a gene; V was cut back by 5 bases and J by 5 bases. DNA of the CDR3: TGTGCCAGCAGAATTGAGACAGGGGGTAGGGAAGATACGCAGTATTTT. It yields the protein CASRIETGGREDTQYF. Full variable domain (outside the CDR3, taken from reference TRBV5-6 and TRBJ2-3): DAGVTQSPTHLIKTRGQQVTLRCSPKSGHDTVSWYQQALGQGPQFIFQYYEEEERQRGNFPDRFSGHQFPNYSSELNVNALLLGDSALYLCASRIETGGREDTQYFGPGTRLTVL.

CDR3 nucleotide sequence: TGTGCCAGCAGATCGTCGGAGGACACTGAAGCTTTCTTT. This gives the protein CASRSSEDTEAFF. V and J are TRBV9 and TRBJ1-1, with D unclear. V lost 5 bases to trimming and J lost 3 bases, with 11 bases between them. The CDR3 extends over 13 amino acids. Germline CDR1 is SGDLS and CDR2 is YYNGEE.

This rearrangement joins TRBV5-1 to TRBJ2-3; the match to TRBD2 covers 9 bases. This CDR3 contains 15 residues. Germline-derived CDR1 and CDR2 are SGHRS and YFSETQ. The V gene end was trimmed by 0 bases and the J gene end by 6 bases; junction bases not matched to a gene: 5. In DNA form, the CDR3 reads TGCGCCAGCAGCTTGGCTAAGCGGGAGGTCGATACGCAGTATTTT. Its translation is CASSLAKREVDTQYF. The whole variable domain, remainder taken from reference TRBV5-1 and TRBJ2-3, is KAGVTQTPRYLIKTRGQQVTLSCSPISGHRSVSWYQQTPGQGLQFLFEYFSETQRNKGNFPGRFSGRQFSNSRSEMNVSTLELGDSALYLCASSLAKREVDTQYFGPGTRLTVL.